This entry lists 3 T cell receptor beta chains sequenced from one sample in a study of blood T cell repertoires in COVID-19. Clones were sequenced by immunoSEQ multiplex PCR, and TCRdb holds only the in-frame ones, with some missing. The repertoire has roughly 130,000 clones, just under 85% of them found once; the top ten carry roughly 17%. Material: peripheral blood. Source of these receptors: a woman between 45 and 60 years old with acute or convalescent COVID-19.

The V and J genes are TRBV5-1 and TRBJ1-6, with 8 bases that match TRBD1. This CDR3 is built from 16 residues. Germline CDR1 is SGHRS and CDR2 is YFSETQ. Unmatched junction bases numbered 8, after V lost 5 bases and J lost 4 bases. The CDR3 loop reads CASSTGQGLYNSPLHF. DNA for the CDR3: TGCGCCAGCAGTACCGGACAGGGCCTTTATAATTCACCCCTCCACTTT.

This rearrangement joins TRBV29-1 to TRBJ2-7, with D tentatively TRBD1 (5 bases). This CDR3 has 11 residues. V dropped 3 bases and J dropped 4 bases, with 7 bases sitting between them. Germline loops: CDR1 SQVTM, CDR2 ANQGSEA. The CDR3 DNA reads as TGCAGCGTTGAGAAGGGGTACGAGCAGTACTTC. Translating gives CSVEKGYEQYF.

The chain uses TRBV5-1 and TRBJ2-7, with D maybe TRBD1 (5 bases). Germline values: CDR1 SGHRS, CDR2 YFSETQ. This CDR3 region has 15 residues. With 1 base removed from V and 0 bases from J, the gap between germline ends came to 11 bases. The CDR3 here is CASSLNARDSYEQYF. The CDR3 nucleotides read TGCGCCAGCAGCTTGAACGCCAGGGACTCCTACGAGCAGTACTTC.